Following are 25 T cell receptor beta chains from one sample sequenced in a study of T cells in Graves' hyperthyroidism and ophthalmopathy. It was RNA transcripts that yielded the amplified TCR beta CDR3 regions. HTBI primers were the set used in a first-round RT-PCR of the TCR CDR3. TCRdb fed the multiplex PCR reads into MiXCR, producing one record per CDR3 protein. The sample gives roughly 560,000 distinct CDR3 sequences, roughly 14% of which show up once; about 3.9% is in the top ten. The sample was blood. Receptor source: a woman aged 40-49 years with Graves' ophthalmopathy.

V gene TRBV7-8 combines with J gene TRBJ2-7, with TRBD2 matching 14 bases. Germline V gene data show CDR1 as SGHVS and CDR2 as FQNEAQ. V lost 1 base and J lost 7; bases outside the gene matches: 6. The CDR3 has 16 residues. This chain's CDR3 is CASSLGGTSGREEQYF. Written as DNA, the CDR3 is TGTGCCAGCAGCTTAGGGGGGACTAGCGGGAGAGAGGAGCAGTACTTC.

This clonotype was counted at least ten times. The rearrangement uses TRBV6-4 and TRBJ2-6; D remains ambiguous. The CDR3 contains 16 residues. Germline assignment: CDR1 MRHNA and CDR2 SNTAGT. V shed 2 bases and J shed 4 bases, with 12 bases lying between them. The DNA of the CDR3 is TGTGCCAGCAGTGACACAACGGTGGCGGGGGCCAACGTCCTGACTTTC. Encoded protein: CASSDTTVAGANVLTF.

This clonotype was seen at least ten times. This sequence joins TRBV29-1 and TRBJ1-1; D gene unclear. This CDR3 spans 14 amino acids. Trimming pared 1 base from V and 0 bases from J, leaving 9 bases between. In germline, CDR1 is SQVTM, CDR2 ANQGSEA. As DNA, the CDR3 is TGCAGCGTTGAAGCCCCGGCGATGAACACTGAAGCTTTCTTT. Translating it yields CSVEAPAMNTEAFF.

This clonotype was seen at least ten times. The gene calls are TRBV27 and TRBJ2-7, with 8 bases lining up with TRBD2. The CDR3 is 15 amino acids. The germline CDR1 and CDR2 sequences are MNHEY and SMNVEV (reference sequence). V lost 6 bases, J lost 2 bases, and 9 bases stayed unmatched. The CDR3 region is CASSKLAEGTYEQYF. The DNA of the CDR3 is TGTGCCAGCAGCAAACTAGCGGAGGGGACCTACGAGCAGTACTTC.

This clonotype has at least ten counts. The chain uses TRBV29-1 and TRBJ1-2; 7 bases match TRBD1. This CDR3 spans 13 amino acids. V shed 4 bases and J 4 bases; nucleotides not matched to a gene: 6. Germline CDR1 and CDR2: SQVTM and ANQGSEA. This chain's CDR3 is CSVVPPGGYGYTF. Written as DNA, the CDR3 is TGCAGCGTTGTACCTCCAGGGGGCTATGGCTACACCTTC.

The chain links TRBV19 to TRBJ1-3, with D unclear. Trimming cost V 4 bases and J 0 bases, with 10 bases left between them. The CDR3 sequence is 15 residues long. Looked up from germline, CDR1 is LNHDA and CDR2 is SQIVND (reference sequence). The CDR3 nucleotides read TGTGCCAGTAGTACCCACGGAGGCTCTGGAAACACCATATATTTT. Its translation is CASSTHGGSGNTIYF.

This clonotype was seen only once. The V gene is TRBV9, the J gene TRBJ1-2; possibly TRBD1 for D (5 bases). Germline-derived CDR1 and CDR2 are SGDLS and YYNGEE. This CDR3 region has 14 residues. V lost 0 bases and J lost 0, with 6 bases in between. CDR3 sequence reads: CASSVGGPNYGYTF. DNA of the CDR3: TGTGCCAGCAGCGTAGGGGGACCTAACTATGGCTACACCTTC.

This clonotype was detected many times. The chain uses TRBV6-1 and TRBJ1-5; possibly TRBD1 for D (6 bases). Trimming removed 7 bases at V and 4 bases at J, with 8 bases between. The V gene's germline CDR1 is MNHNS and CDR2 SASEGT. This CDR3 spans 12 amino acids. CDR3 in amino acids: CASKTGNQPQHF. CDR3 DNA sequence: TGTGCCAGCAAAACAGGGAATCAGCCCCAGCATTTT.

The sample holds many counts of this clonotype. The chain couples TRBV27 to TRBJ1-1; D not resolved. Trimming removed 4 bases at V and 0 bases at J, with 9 bases between. Germline CDR1 MNHEY, CDR2 SMNVEV (reference sequence). The CDR3 spans 14 residues. This CDR3 is CASSSPALNTEAFF. The CDR3 nucleotides read TGTGCCAGCAGTTCCCCCGCCCTGAACACTGAAGCTTTCTTT.

This clonotype was picked up a small number of times. The chain links TRBV12-3 or TRBV12-4 to TRBJ2-6; D is perhaps TRBD1 (5 bases). The V gene lost 5 bases and the J gene lost 1 base, with 9 bases spanning the gap. This CDR3 has 15 amino acids. The CDR3 coding sequence is TGTGCCAGCAGTCCGACAGTTTCTGGGGCCAACGTCCTGACTTTC. Its protein is CASSPTVSGANVLTF.

This clonotype came up a few times. A read error is possible here, since a much larger clone lies one base away. The chain uses TRBV7-9 and TRBJ1-1; D is unresolved. The CDR3 has 12 amino acids. Germline loops: CDR1 SEHNR, CDR2 FQNEAQ (reference sequence). V shed 4 bases and J shed 3 bases, with 6 bases lying between them. CDR3 in DNA: TGTGCCAGCAGCTACTGGGACACTGAAGCTTTCTTT. Encoded protein: CASSYWDTEAFF.

This clonotype was recorded many times. The DNA for the CDR3 is TGCGCCAGCAGTCGGGGCACGGGAGCGGAACAGACCCAGTACTTC. The encoded protein is CASSRGTGAEQTQYF. The rearrangement links TRBV5-1 to TRBJ2-5, with D possibly being TRBD2 (6 bases). Per germline, CDR1 SGHRS and CDR2 YFSETQ. There are 15 residues in the CDR3. Trimming left V 5 bases short and J 6 bases short, with 20 bases between.

This clonotype was seen many times. The chain recombines TRBV6-4 with TRBJ2-7, with 12 bases aligning to TRBD2. The V gene's germline CDR1 is MRHNA and CDR2 SNTAGT. The V and J ends lost 5 bases and 1 base, in that order; junction bases with no gene match: 12. The CDR3 contains 18 residues. The CDR3 DNA reads TGTGCCAGCAGTCCGCGCAAAGGACTAGCGGGATGGTCCTACGAGCAGTACTTC. Translating gives CASSPRKGLAGWSYEQYF.

There are many counts of this clonotype. A much larger clone differs from this one at a single base, so this may be a read error. The chain couples TRBV27 to TRBJ1-1; D perhaps matches TRBD1 (5 bases). Germline CDR1 reads MNHEY; CDR2 reads SMNVEV (reference sequence). This CDR3 comprises 14 residues. The CDR3 reads CANSLSGVGTEAFF. The CDR3 nucleotides read TGTGCCAACAGTTTATCGGGGGTTGGCACTGAAGCTTTCTTT.

There are many counts of this clonotype. This chain connects TRBV7-3 to TRBJ2-1; TRBD2 matches at 8 bases. V dropped 5 bases and J dropped 8; count of bases not matched to a gene: 8. Germline CDR1 SGHTA, CDR2 FQGTGA. The CDR3 covers 14 residues. CDR3 coding DNA: TGTGCCAGCAGCAATGGACTAGCAGGGGATGAGCAGTTCTTC. Its translation: CASSNGLAGDEQFF.

This clonotype appeared many times. The chain joins TRBV15 to TRBJ2-7, with a weak D call TRBD1 (5 bases). Trimming removed 0 bases from V and 3 bases from J, with 12 bases in between. CDR3 length: 15 amino acids. The germline V gene encodes CDR1 LNHNV and CDR2 YYDKDF (reference sequence). This CDR3 is CATSRESSQGYEQYF. The CDR3 DNA is TGTGCCACCAGCAGAGAAAGTTCCCAGGGCTACGAGCAGTACTTC.

This clonotype was seen repeatedly, ten times or more. The V and J genes are TRBV4-1 and TRBJ1-1; D is unclear. Germline V gene sequence: CDR1 MGHRA, CDR2 YSYEKL. The CDR3 spans 12 residues. Deletions cut 1 base from V and 8 bases from J, with 8 bases between. CDR3 sequence: CASSQGPREAFF. The CDR3 DNA follows: TGCGCCAGCAGCCAAGGCCCGAGAGAAGCTTTCTTT.

This clonotype was seen at least ten times. J is TRBJ1-5 and V is TRBV28; tentative D call: TRBD1 (6 bases). The CDR3 covers 14 residues. Deletions cut 6 bases from V and 7 bases from J, with 16 bases between. CDR1 and CDR2 (germline): MDHEN, SYDVKM. CDR3 sequence: CASSGGQRIQPQHF. The CDR3 DNA reads TGTGCCAGCAGCGGCGGACAGCGAATACAGCCCCAGCATTTT.

The chain carries TRBV11-3 and TRBJ2-7; D is possibly TRBD1 or TRBD2 (5 bases each). The CDR3 spans 15 residues. Germline CDR1 is SGHNT and CDR2 is YENEEA. The germline V and J ends were trimmed by 5 bases and 7 bases, with 21 bases remaining between them. In DNA, the CDR3 is TGTGCCAGCAGCCCCTCGACAGCGGTTTTTTCGGAGCAGTACTTC. It encodes CASSPSTAVFSEQYF.

This clonotype came up many times. The rearrangement links TRBV28 to TRBJ1-1; 7 nucleotides line up with TRBD1. V was pared by 8 bases and J by 1 base, with 10 bases of the junction left unmatched. The CDR3 covers 15 residues. CDR1 is MDHEN, CDR2 SYDVKM, per germline. The CDR3 sequence is CASLNQGDGNTEAFF. The DNA for the CDR3 is TGTGCCAGCTTAAACCAGGGGGACGGGAACACTGAAGCTTTCTTT.

This clonotype was detected only a few times. The rearrangement uses TRBV11-1 and TRBJ2-6; D is tentatively TRBD1 or TRBD2 (5 bases each). V lost 5 bases to trimming and J lost 0 bases, with 17 bases between them. Germline V gives CDR1 SGHAT, CDR2 FQDESV (reference sequence). This CDR3 is 18 amino acids long. CDR3 nucleotide sequence: TGTGCCAGCAGCGCCCGGGGCAGGGCATTCTCTGGGGCCAACGTCCTGACTTTC. It translates to CASSARGRAFSGANVLTF.

This clonotype showed up many times. V and J are TRBV19 and TRBJ2-4; D is perhaps TRBD1 or TRBD2 (5 bases each). The CDR3 has 15 amino acids. The germline CDR1 and CDR2 sequences are LNHDA and SQIVND (reference sequence). The germline V and J ends were trimmed by 4 bases and 6 bases, with 16 bases remaining between them. The CDR3 nucleotides read TGTGCCAGTAGTACCCTTCCGGGGCAGGGAAACATTCAGTACTTC. It is translated as CASSTLPGQGNIQYF.

The rearrangement joins TRBV19 to TRBJ1-5, with 12 bases matching TRBD1. The CDR3 spans 16 residues. V lost 5 bases and J lost 7; bases outside the gene matches: 9. Germline CDR1 is LNHDA and CDR2 is SQIVND (reference sequence). The CDR3 here is CASSGSGTGGGQPQHF. The CDR3 region has the DNA TGTGCCAGTAGTGGTTCAGGGACAGGGGGCGGACAGCCCCAGCATTTT.

This clonotype has ten or more counts. The rearrangement joins TRBV20-1 to TRBJ2-7, with D possibly TRBD1 on 5 matching bases. Germline lookup yields CDR1 DFQATT and CDR2 SNEGSKA (reference sequence). The V end was cut by 3 bases, the J end by 3 bases, with 12 bases between. This CDR3 has 13 amino acids. Here the CDR3 reads CSASSLDSYEQYF. The CDR3 bases are TGCAGTGCTAGTTCCTTAGACAGCTACGAGCAGTACTTC.

This clonotype was detected ten times or more. The V and J genes are TRBV3-1 and TRBJ1-1; D remains ambiguous. This CDR3 spans 13 amino acids. The ends were cut back, 1 base at V and 1 base at J, with 4 bases in the middle. Germline V gene lookup returns CDR1 LGHDT and CDR2 YNNKEL (reference sequence). DNA for the CDR3: TGTGCCAGCAGCCAAGTTCGGAACACTGAAGCTTTCTTT. Amino acids: CASSQVRNTEAFF.